This T cell receptor (beta chain) was sequenced in a study of blood T cells in healthy people across ages. This clonotype was seen ten or more times. Using a J-beta primer mix together with a sample-barcoded 5' primer, a second PCR was run for roughly 6 to 12 cycles. From each sample, at least 2.5 million paired-end reads containing CDR3 were obtained. TCRdb called the 5' RACE reads again in MiXCR, with one record for every CDR3 protein. This sample yields more than 700,000 distinct CDR3 sequences, of which 35% to 60% are seen a single time; around 18% belongs to the top ten. The sequenced sample was blood. The sequence was collected from a man at least 80 years old in good health.

DNA of the CDR3: TGTGCCAGCAGCCCGCAGAGCGGAGACTACGAGCAGTACTTC. Translation gives CASSPQSGDYEQYF. V is TRBV7-2 and J is TRBJ2-7, with TRBD2 as a possible D gene (5 bases). Germline V lookup: CDR1 SGHTA, CDR2 FQGNSA. This CDR3 spans 14 amino acids. Trimming took 5 bases from V and 3 from J, leaving 14 bases between them.